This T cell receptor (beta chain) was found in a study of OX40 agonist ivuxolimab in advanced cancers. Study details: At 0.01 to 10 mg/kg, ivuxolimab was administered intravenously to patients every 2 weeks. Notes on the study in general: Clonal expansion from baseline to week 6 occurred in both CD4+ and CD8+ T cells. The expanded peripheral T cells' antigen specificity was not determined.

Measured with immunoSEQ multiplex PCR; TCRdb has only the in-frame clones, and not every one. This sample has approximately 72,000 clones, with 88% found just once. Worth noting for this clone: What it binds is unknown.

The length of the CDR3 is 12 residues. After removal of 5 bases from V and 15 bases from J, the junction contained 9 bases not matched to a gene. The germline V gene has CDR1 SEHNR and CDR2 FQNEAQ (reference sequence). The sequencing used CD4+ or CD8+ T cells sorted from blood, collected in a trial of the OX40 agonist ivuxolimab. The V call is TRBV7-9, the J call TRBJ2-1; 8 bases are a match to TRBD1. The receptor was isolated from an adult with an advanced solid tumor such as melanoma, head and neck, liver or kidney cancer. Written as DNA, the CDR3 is TGTGCCAGCAGCCCAGGGGGCCGGGACCGGTTCTTC. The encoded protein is CASSPGGRDRFF. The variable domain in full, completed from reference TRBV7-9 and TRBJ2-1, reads DTGVSQNPRHKITKRGQNVTFRCDPISEHNRLYWYRQTLGQGPEFLTYFQNEAQLEKSRLLSDRFSAERPKGSFSTLEIQRTEQGDSAMYLCASSPGGRDRFFGPGTRLTVL.